Listed below are T cell receptor beta chains from one sample, sequenced in a study of blood T cell repertoires in COVID-19. The table came from immunoSEQ multiplex PCR; TCRdb's copy has only in-frame clones and leaves some out. Of about 220,000 clones detected, roughly 87% appear once; the ten largest clones hold about 1.9%. Specimen: peripheral blood. The receptors were gathered from a man aged 40-50 years with active or convalescent COVID-19. Both conserved end residues are part of each CDR3. The D gene is left open where the match is weak. Only part of the rows carry a size: once, few, many, or a class if the clone is expanded.

j_call v_call cdr3_length clone_size d_call cdr3_nt cdr3_aa
TRBJ1-2 TRBV27 14 once TRBD1 TGTGCCAGCAGGTACACAGGGGGCCACTATGGCTACACCTTC CASRYTGGHYGYTF
TRBJ1-1 TRBV5-4 14 - - TGTGCCAGCAGCTTGGTGGGGGGGAACACTGAAGCTTTCTTT CASSLVGGNTEAFF
TRBJ2-1 TRBV6-6 14 - - TGTGCGACTACGTTCGGCGCGGGGCGCGGGGAGCAGTTCTTC CATTFGAGRGEQFF
TRBJ2-1 TRBV6-5 15 - TRBD2 TGTGCCATCGCGTTACTAGCGGGGAACTACAATGAGCAGTTCTTC CAIALLAGNYNEQFF
TRBJ1-2 TRBV6-5 13 - - TGTGCCAGCAGAGGGGGGGTTAACTATGGCTACACCTTC CASRGGVNYGYTF
TRBJ2-7 TRBV27 16 - - TGTGCCAGCAGTTTATTAGGGGGAGGGGGGTCCTACGAGCAGTACTTC CASSLLGGGGSYEQYF
TRBJ2-5 TRBV5-1 13 - TRBD1 TGCGCCAGCAGCACCGGGACAGGGGAGACCCAGTACTTC CASSTGTGETQYF
TRBJ1-1 TRBV5-5 13 - - TGTGCCAGCAGCCTGGGGACAAACACTGAAGCTTTCTTT CASSLGTNTEAFF
TRBJ2-2 TRBV24-1 16 - TRBD1 TGTGCCGCCAGGGGGACAGGGCGAACGAACACCGGGGAGCTGTTTTTT CAARGTGRTNTGELFF
TRBJ1-5 TRBV2 15 - - TGTGCCAGCACTTCGGAGTCCAAGGGCAATCAGCCCCAGCATTTT CASTSESKGNQPQHF
TRBJ2-7 TRBV5-5 18 once TRBD2 TGTGCCAGCAGCTTGGGACTAGCGGGAGATTCGTACTCCTACGAGCAGTACTTC CASSLGLAGDSYSYEQYF
TRBJ2-5 TRBV27 16 - - TGTGCCAGCAGTCTAGACAGACTGACGCTTCAAGAGACCCAGTACTTC CASSLDRLTLQETQYF
TRBJ1-4 TRBV5-1 18 - TRBD1 TGCGCCAGCAGCTTGTGGGGACCGGGACAGGGAAGCTATGAAAAACTGTTTTTT CASSLWGPGQGSYEKLFF
TRBJ1-2 TRBV7-9 16 - TRBD1 TGTGCCAGCAGCCTGGGACAGGGGGCGTTTCACTATGGCTACACCTTC CASSLGQGAFHYGYTF
TRBJ2-7 TRBV4-1 15 - TRBD1 TGCGCCAGCAGCCAACCGGGACAGGGACACTACGAGCAGTACTTC CASSQPGQGHYEQYF
TRBJ2-3 TRBV3-1/TRBV3-2 15 - - TGTGCCAGCAGCCTACGGTCCGCATTCACAGATACGCAGTATTTT CASSLRSAFTDTQYF
TRBJ1-2 TRBV7-8 14 - - TGTGCCAGCAGGAGCAGGGGACGGATCCATGGCTACACCTTC CASRSRGRIHGYTF
TRBJ2-1 TRBV5-6 16 - - TGTGCCAGCAGCTTGGAACTCCCTGGCTCCTACAATGAGCAGTTCTTC CASSLELPGSYNEQFF
TRBJ1-2 TRBV3-1/TRBV3-2 16 - TRBD1 TGTGCCAGCAGCCCCCGACAGGGATCCGTGAGCTATGGCTACACCTTC CASSPRQGSVSYGYTF